This TCR beta chain appears in the sequencing data of a study of T cells after yellow fever vaccination. Study as a whole: Some fractions had low cell numbers, and these were prepared with SMART-Seq v4 Ultra Low Input. The study's findings and limits: Subsequent booster samples again held most clones from primary vaccination (around 96% CD4, 85% to 90% CD8). On re-exposure, the response was weaker but peaked faster, at day 5 versus 15.

This clonotype came up many times. Its specificity is not known. In germline, CDR1 is WNHNN, CDR2 SYGVQD (reference sequence). This CDR3 region has 14 residues. Trimming removed 2 bases from V and 6 bases from J; junction bases left unmatched: 4. TCRdb ran MiXCR on the 5' RACE reads and lists one entry per CDR3 protein. The sample gives hundreds of thousands of distinct CDR3 sequences, about 6% of which show up once; 15% is in the top ten. The chain recombines TRBV10-1 with TRBJ2-1, with 7 bases fitting TRBD2. The source material was PBMCs, sampled 5 days after the yellow fever booster vaccination. This sequence originates from a man aged 25 to 45 who received the YFV17D yellow fever vaccine. For the CDR3, the DNA is TGCGCCAGCAGTGAGCAGCGGGGATTCAATGAGCAGTTCTTC. Its protein product is CASSEQRGFNEQFF.